This TCR beta chain was documented in a study of T cell repertoires in cytomegalovirus infection. Study-level background: Public TCR beta signatures indicated both CMV infection and matching HLA type.

In TCRdb, the reads were re-called with MiXCR into one record per CDR3 protein. The top ten hold approximately 4.7% of the sample, which has hundreds of thousands of distinct CDR3 sequences, approximately 9.5% seen once. Germline loops: CDR1 SGHDN, CDR2 FVKESK. The CDR3 sequence is 15 residues long. Whole-study results and caveats: Across the ex vivo response, the dominant clonotypes were HLA-C-restricted CMV-specific TCR beta clonotypes.

About this clonotype: Its antigen is not identified. Possible read error: a much larger clone is one base away.

Input material: PBMCs. This TCR came from a human donor in good health (CMV status not recorded). Some clones in this sample may be carry-over from other donors' samples. The rearrangement uses TRBV14 and TRBJ1-2; 12 nucleotides match TRBD1. For the CDR3, the DNA is TGTGCCAACAGCCCCGGGACAGGGGGCGCCTATGGCTACACCTTC. Its protein is CANSPGTGGAYGYTF.